This TCR beta chain came from a study of shared clonotypes between healthy human individuals. TCRdb's copy holds only in-frame clones and misses some; the assay was immunoSEQ multiplex PCR. Of 950,000 to 1,100,000 clones in the sample, around 78% were seen once. There are many counts of this clone. CD4+ cells underwent separation, giving CD45RA+ naive and CD45RA-negative memory subsets. Germline V gene lookup returns CDR1 LNHDA and CDR2 SQIVND (reference sequence). Trimming took off 5 bases at V and 0 bases at J, with 11 bases between the two ends. CDR3 size: 15 residues. The sequencing sample was made of memory CD4+ T cells from PBMCs. As for subset: CD45RA-negative fraction. The clonotype originates from a man aged 18 to 35 in good health. Some clones in this sample may be carry-over from other donors' samples. The rearrangement joins TRBV19 to TRBJ1-5; TRBD1 is a possible D gene (6 bases). The CDR3 protein is CASSRRQVSNQPQHF. CDR3 bases: TGTGCCAGTAGTCGAAGACAGGTTAGCAATCAGCCCCAGCATTTT.